This T cell receptor beta chain comes out of a study of human T cells and chemical hapten exposure. General study results and limits: Compared to controls, expanded TCRs made significantly more large clusters of similar CDR3s.

CDR1 is MDHEN and CDR2 is SYDVKM in the germline V gene. CDR3 length: 14 residues. V lost 5 bases to trimming and J lost 0 bases, with 9 bases between them. This clonotype has a count of ten or more. Its specificity is not known. TCRdb reprocessed the RACE reads via MiXCR and lists one record per CDR3 protein. The repertoire has 40,000 or so distinct CDR3 sequences, more than 9% of them found once; the top ten carry 14%. Time point meaning: patch test 2, 6 weeks after DPC sensitization. Treatment indicated: therapeutic diphenylcyclopropenone sensitization with weekly scalp DPC. Whole blood that had not been fractionated was the source of extracted total RNA.

The receptor comes from a woman aged 25 to 39 with alopecia areata. Some clones in this sample may be carry-over from other donors' samples. The sequenced sample was whole blood, obtained in connection with sensitization to the hapten diphenylcyclopropenone (DPC). This chain connects TRBV28 to TRBJ2-3, with D possibly being TRBD1 or TRBD2 (5 bases each). The CDR3 protein is CASSPGPSTDTQYF. CDR3 nucleotide sequence: TGTGCCAGCAGTCCGGGACCCAGCACAGATACGCAGTATTTT.